The 20 T cell receptor beta chains reported below all come from one sample, sequenced in a study of cytomegalovirus exposure and HLA in healthy donors. The PCR had 60 Vbeta and 13 Jbeta primers. TCRdb keeps only in-frame clones here, not all; method: immunoSEQ multiplex PCR. The sample yields 95,000 to 150,000 clones, under 90% seen once. The material sequenced was PBMCs. The receptor source for this set is a female donor in good health and CMV-seropositive.

The sample holds a few counts of this clone. The chain recombines TRBV10-2 with TRBJ1-5; possibly TRBD1 for D (5 bases). V lost 10 bases to trimming and J lost 1 base, with 11 bases between them. CDR3 size: 13 residues. From germline, CDR1 is WSHSY and CDR2 SAAADI. CDR3 in amino acids: CANSGESNQPQHF. In DNA, the CDR3 is TGCGCCAATTCGGGGGAAAGCAATCAGCCCCAGCATTTT.

The chain couples TRBV2 to TRBJ1-1; D possibly corresponds to TRBD1 (5 bases). Per the germline V gene, CDR1 is SNHLY and CDR2 is FYNNEI. The CDR3 is 13 amino acids. Trimming stripped 7 bases from V and 1 base from J, with 10 bases between. In DNA, the CDR3 is TGTGCCAGCACCCAAGGGGCGAACACTGAAGCTTTCTTT. It specifies CASTQGANTEAFF.

The chain recombines TRBV7-2 with TRBJ1-1; possible D gene TRBD1, 6 bases. Per germline, CDR1 SGHTA and CDR2 FQGNSA. CDR3 length equals 13 residues. V was trimmed by 11 bases and J by 1 base, leaving 14 bases between them. CDR3 protein: CAGGADRNTEAFF. Written as DNA, the CDR3 is TGTGCCGGGGGGGCGGACAGGAACACTGAAGCTTTCTTT.

This chain uses TRBV27 with TRBJ1-2; D uncertain. Looked up from germline, CDR1 is MNHEY and CDR2 is SMNVEV (reference sequence). The CDR3 has 17 residues. The germline V and J ends were trimmed by 4 bases and 3 bases, with 21 bases remaining between them. As DNA, the CDR3 is TGTGCCAGCAGTTCTTATGGGAGCGAGGGCCCCGACTATGGCTACACCTTC. Protein sequence: CASSSYGSEGPDYGYTF.

This chain links TRBV6-1 with TRBJ1-5; TRBD1 is a possible D gene (6 bases). The CDR3 loop spans 15 amino acids. The germline V gene encodes CDR1 MNHNS and CDR2 SASEGT. The V and J ends lost 4 bases and 1 base respectively, with 11 bases between them. DNA for the CDR3: TGTGCCAGCAGTGCAAAGGGGGGGAGCAATCAGCCCCAGCATTTT. As protein: CASSAKGGSNQPQHF.

In DNA, the CDR3 is TGCGCCAGCAGCCCCCAGACACGGAACATTCAGTACTTC. It codes for CASSPQTRNIQYF. The rearrangement uses TRBV5-1 and TRBJ2-4; the D is unclear. This CDR3 has 13 amino acids. V lost 4 bases and J lost 7, with 12 bases in between. Germline-derived CDR1 and CDR2 are SGHRS and YFSETQ. Full variable domain (remainder filled in from reference TRBV5-1 and TRBJ2-4): KAGVTQTPRYLIKTRGQQVTLSCSPISGHRSVSWYQQTPGQGLQFLFEYFSETQRNKGNFPGRFSGRQFSNSRSEMNVSTLELGDSALYLCASSPQTRNIQYFGAGTRLSVL.

The V gene is TRBV6-5, the J gene TRBJ1-2; D perhaps matches TRBD1 (6 bases). The germline CDR1 and CDR2 sequences are MNHEY and SVGAGI. V was cut by 5 bases and J by 2 bases, with 12 bases left in between. The CDR3 is 14 amino acids. The CDR3 protein is CASSTQQGNYGYTF. In DNA, the CDR3 is TGTGCCAGCAGTACGCAACAGGGAAACTATGGCTACACCTTC.

The rearrangement joins TRBV9 to TRBJ2-2; D possibly corresponds to TRBD2 (6 bases). Between the trimmed V and J ends, which lost 6 bases and 0 bases, there was a span of 15 bases. Germline lookup yields CDR1 SGDLS and CDR2 YYNGEE. The CDR3 totals 16 residues. DNA for the CDR3: TGTGCCAGCACCCCCCTCACGGGGGCGAACACCGGGGAGCTGTTTTTT. This codes for CASTPLTGANTGELFF.

The CDR3 nucleotides are TGTGCCAGCAACCGTTACCGGGGGGATGAAGCTTTCTTT. Its translation is CASNRYRGDEAFF. V is TRBV5-6 and J is TRBJ1-1, with D maybe TRBD1 (5 bases). Germline CDR1 SGHDT, CDR2 YYEEEE. The CDR3 runs to 13 residues. The V gene lost 6 bases and the J gene lost 7 bases, with 16 bases spanning the gap.

The chain combines TRBV2 with TRBJ2-3, with 10 bases lining up with TRBD2. The CDR3 runs 17 residues. The trim removed 7 bases at V and 0 bases at J, leaving 10 bases unmatched. Germline V gives CDR1 SNHLY, CDR2 FYNNEI. This chain's CDR3 is CASTQRGGIASTDTQYF. The DNA for the CDR3 is TGTGCCAGCACCCAGCGGGGGGGAATTGCTAGCACAGATACGCAGTATTTT.

The chain links TRBV7-3 to TRBJ1-6, with TRBD1 matching 12 bases. Germline CDR1 reads SGHTA; CDR2 reads FQGTGA. Trimming took 6 bases from V and 13 from J; bases not matched to a gene: 10. The CDR3 covers 15 residues. This chain's CDR3 is CASSRTGQGASPLHF. DNA of the CDR3: TGTGCCAGCAGTCGAACGGGACAGGGGGCTAGTCCCCTCCACTTT.

This clone showed up just once. This rearrangement joins TRBV5-1 to TRBJ2-7; TRBD2 aligns across 13 bases. The CDR3 is 15 amino acids. Trimming at V came to 4 bases and at J to 6 bases, leaving 7 bases not matched to a gene. CDR1 and CDR2 from the germline V gene are SGHRS and YFSETQ. The CDR3 sequence: CASSPGGLAGSEQYF. The CDR3 bases are TGCGCCAGCAGCCCAGGGGGACTAGCGGGGTCCGAGCAGTACTTC. The entire variable domain, with the rest obtained from reference TRBV5-1 and TRBJ2-7, is as follows: KAGVTQTPRYLIKTRGQQVTLSCSPISGHRSVSWYQQTPGQGLQFLFEYFSETQRNKGNFPGRFSGRQFSNSRSEMNVSTLELGDSALYLCASSPGGLAGSEQYFGPGTRLTVT.

The rearrangement uses TRBV18 and TRBJ2-3; unclear D gene. This CDR3 is 15 amino acids long. The ends were cut back, 3 bases at V and 4 bases at J, with 14 bases in the middle. Germline V CDR1 and CDR2: KGHSH, LQKENI. CDR3 nucleotides: TGTGCCAGCTCACCCCCACGGTGGCAGGCAGATACGCAGTATTTT. Translation: CASSPPRWQADTQYF.

V gene TRBV6-1 combines with J gene TRBJ1-4; D unclear. V was clipped by 7 bases and J by 4 bases, with 13 bases between them. Per germline, CDR1 MNHNS and CDR2 SASEGT. The CDR3 is made up of 14 amino acids. DNA for the CDR3: TGTGCCAGCACTCCCCGGGGTAATAATGAAAAACTGTTTTTT. Translation: CASTPRGNNEKLFF.

The chain combines TRBV14 with TRBJ1-2; D remains ambiguous. Trimming left V 6 bases short and J 5 bases short, with 7 bases between. Germline V lookup: CDR1 SGHDN, CDR2 FVKESK. The CDR3 sequence is 11 residues long. CDR3 nucleotides: TGTGCCAGCAGTAGTGCATATGGCTACACCTTC. This translates into CASSSAYGYTF.

This CDR3 reads CASRGQQNTEAFF. The CDR3 bases are TGCGCCAGCAGAGGACAGCAGAACACTGAAGCTTTCTTT. The chain recombines TRBV5-1 with TRBJ1-1, with D perhaps matching TRBD1 (6 bases). The V gene lost 5 bases and the J gene lost 1 base, with 9 bases spanning the gap. The CDR3 consists of 13 residues. Germline-derived CDR1 and CDR2 are SGHRS and YFSETQ. The variable domain in full, with the rest retrieved from reference TRBV5-1 and TRBJ1-1, is KAGVTQTPRYLIKTRGQQVTLSCSPISGHRSVSWYQQTPGQGLQFLFEYFSETQRNKGNFPGRFSGRQFSNSRSEMNVSTLELGDSALYLCASRGQQNTEAFFGQGTRLTVV.

The V call is TRBV28, the J call TRBJ1-5; possible D gene TRBD1, 5 bases. CDR1 MDHEN and CDR2 SYDVKM come from the germline V gene. The CDR3 is made up of 12 amino acids. The V and J ends lost 4 bases and 8 bases respectively, with 9 bases between them. The CDR3 region is CASSSGGEPQHF. The CDR3 nucleotides are TGTGCCAGCAGTTCCGGGGGGGAGCCCCAGCATTTT.

This clone occurred a few times. J is TRBJ2-3 and V is TRBV19, with D possibly TRBD1 on 5 matching bases. This CDR3 is 13 amino acids long. V lost 1 base, J lost 6 bases, and 8 bases lay in between. Germline CDR1 and CDR2: LNHDA and SQIVND (reference sequence). CDR3 DNA sequence: TGTGCCAGTAGTATAGGACAGCAGGATACGCAGTATTTT. Its protein is CASSIGQQDTQYF. Full variable domain (rest looked up from reference TRBV19 and TRBJ2-3): DGGITQSPKYLFRKEGQNVTLSCEQNLNHDAMYWYRQDPGQGLRLIYYSQIVNDFQKGDIAEGYSVSREKKESFPLTVTSAQKNPTAFYLCASSIGQQDTQYFGPGTRLTVL.

This clone was counted only a few times. V and J are TRBV5-1 and TRBJ2-7, with D tentatively TRBD2 (7 bases). V lost 4 bases and J lost 2, with 16 bases in between. CDR3 length equals 15 residues. The V gene's germline CDR1 is SGHRS and CDR2 YFSETQ. CDR3 DNA: TGCGCCAGCAGCAAGGGGGGAGGGACACCCTACGAGCAGTACTTC. It specifies CASSKGGGTPYEQYF.

The rearrangement uses TRBV18 and TRBJ1-4; D is ambiguous. The CDR3 loop spans 15 amino acids. V gave up 2 bases and J gave up 0 bases, with 7 bases separating them. Germline assignment: CDR1 KGHSH and CDR2 LQKENI. Here the CDR3 reads CASSPLRATNEKLFF. CDR3 in DNA: TGTGCCAGCTCACCATTGAGGGCAACTAATGAAAAACTGTTTTTT.